The 7 T cell receptor beta chains in this list originate from one sample, sequenced in a study of shared clonotypes between healthy human individuals. Method: immunoSEQ multiplex PCR; TCRdb's copy keeps in-frame clones and lacks some. Of 400,000 to 550,000 clones listed, roughly 85% are singletons. The sequenced sample consisted of PBMCs. The origin of the receptors is a middle-aged woman in good health. Some clones in this sample may be carry-over from other donors' samples.

The chain is built from TRBV10-3 and TRBJ1-5; unclear D gene. V was trimmed by 0 bases and J by 7 bases, leaving 10 bases between them. This CDR3 comprises 14 residues. CDR1 ENHRY and CDR2 SYGVKD come from the germline V gene. Here the CDR3 reads CAISESRGSQPQHF. Here the CDR3 DNA reads TGTGCCATCAGTGAGTCGAGAGGGAGCCAGCCCCAGCATTTT.

This clone has only a few counts. The junction departs from germline at one end; a sequencing error may be responsible. The rearrangement joins TRBV29-1 to TRBJ1-4, with 7 bases fitting TRBD1. The CDR3 is 13 residues long. CDR1 is SQVTM, CDR2 ANQGSEA, per germline. CDR3 amino acids: CSAVGGAWGQLIF. The CDR3 coding sequence is TGCAGCGCTGTAGGGGGCGCGTGGGGACAGTTGATTTTT.

The chain carries TRBV5-1 and TRBJ2-1; D is perhaps TRBD1 (6 bases). V gave up 1 base and J gave up 7 bases, with 21 bases separating them. This CDR3 is 17 amino acids long. Germline values: CDR1 SGHRS, CDR2 YFSETQ. The CDR3 protein is CASSLFSLGGAENEQFF. CDR3 coding DNA: TGCGCCAGCAGCTTGTTCTCCTTAGGGGGTGCGGAGAATGAGCAGTTCTTC.

The chain recombines TRBV9 with TRBJ1-4; D is uncertain. The CDR3 totals 15 residues. Germline values: CDR1 SGDLS, CDR2 YYNGEE. Trimming took 4 bases from V and 0 from J, leaving 10 bases between them. The CDR3 coding sequence is TGTGCCAGCAGCCTCGGCGGGTCAACTAATGAAAAACTGTTTTTT. It is translated as CASSLGGSTNEKLFF.

This clone was seen just once. The chain couples TRBV7-2 to TRBJ2-7; no reliable D call. Germline CDR1 and CDR2: SGHTA and FQGNSA. The CDR3 spans 13 residues. The V gene lost 5 bases and the J gene lost 3 bases, with 11 bases spanning the gap. The CDR3 region has the DNA TGTGCCAGCAGCCAGAGACTTCACTACGAGCAGTACTTC. It specifies CASSQRLHYEQYF.

V and J are TRBV6-6 and TRBJ2-7, with TRBD1 matching 7 bases. This CDR3 has 13 amino acids. Trimming cost V 6 bases and J 1 base; bases outside gene matches: 3. The V gene's germline CDR1 is MNHNY and CDR2 SVGAGI (reference sequence). CDR3 bases: TGTGCCAGCAGCAGGGGACAGTCCTACGAGCAGTACTTC. Protein sequence: CASSRGQSYEQYF.

The rearrangement links TRBV29-1 to TRBJ1-2, with 7 bases that match TRBD1. This CDR3 contains 13 residues. V lost 1 base to trimming and J lost 6 bases; unmatched junction nucleotides: 5. Germline V gives CDR1 SQVTM, CDR2 ANQGSEA. CDR3 in amino acids: CSVEGGQIDGYTF. In nucleotides, the CDR3 is TGCAGCGTTGAAGGGGGACAGATCGATGGCTACACCTTC. The complete variable domain, with remaining parts taken from reference TRBV29-1 and TRBJ1-2, reads SAVISQKPSRDICQRGTSLTIQCQVDSQVTMMFWYRQQPGQSLTLIATANQGSEATYESGFVIDKFPISRPNLTFSTLTVSNMSPEDSSIYLCSVEGGQIDGYTFGSGTRLTVV.